The next 17 T cell receptor beta chains were all read from a single sample in a study of T-cell reconstitution after alpha-beta-depleted transplantation in children. Unique molecular identifiers tagged the TCRbeta library. TCRdb independently ran MiXCR on the PCR reads; one entry per CDR3 protein. The table includes fewer than 95,000 distinct CDR3 sequences, 10% to 15% detected once. Sequencing used PBMCs from the stem cell graft donor, obtained from the stem cell graft. These receptors came from a human donor who donated a stem cell graft to a child with inherited bone marrow failure.

In this sample, this clonotype turned up many times. J is TRBJ2-3 and V is TRBV11-2; maybe TRBD2 (5 bases). In germline, CDR1 is SGHAT, CDR2 FQNNGV. The CDR3 contains 13 residues. The V and J ends lost 3 bases and 10 bases respectively, with 14 bases between them. CDR3 bases: TGTGCCAGCAGCTTCGGGTCCGGAGGCCCGCAGTATTTT. Translated: CASSFGSGGPQYF. The full variable domain, its missing parts supplied by reference TRBV11-2 and TRBJ2-3, is EAGVAQSPRYKIIEKRQSVAFWCNPISGHATLYWYQQILGQGPKLLIQFQNNGVVDDSQLPKDRFSAERLKGVDSTLKIQPAKLEDSAVYLCASSFGSGGPQYFGPGTRLTVL.

This clonotype was seen ten or more times. V and J are TRBV6-2 or TRBV6-3 and TRBJ2-7; 7 bases match TRBD1. Germline CDR1 and CDR2: MNHEY and SVGEGT. V lost 0 bases, J lost 3 bases, and 2 bases stayed unmatched. This CDR3 has 14 amino acids. The CDR3 spells CASSYSGQIYEQYF. In nucleotides, the CDR3 is TGTGCCAGCAGTTACTCGGGACAGATCTACGAGCAGTACTTC.

This clonotype was recorded at least ten times. The rearrangement joins TRBV13 to TRBJ2-5; 7 nucleotides match TRBD2. CDR1 is PRHDT and CDR2 is FYEKMQ in the germline V gene (reference sequence). The CDR3 spans 15 residues. J gave up 2 bases and V 5 bases, and 8 bases lay outside the gene matches. CDR3 in amino acids: CASSPSPRGQETQYF. The CDR3 nucleotides read TGTGCCAGCAGCCCCAGTCCGCGGGGGCAAGAGACCCAGTACTTC.

This clonotype was observed at least ten times. V and J are TRBV11-2 and TRBJ1-4; D might be TRBD1 (5 bases). The CDR3 loop spans 15 amino acids. V lost 5 bases to trimming and J lost 0 bases, with 10 bases between them. CDR1 SGHAT and CDR2 FQNNGV come from the germline V gene. The CDR3 DNA reads TGTGCCAGCAGCGATACGGGGGCAACTAATGAAAAACTGTTTTTT. Translated: CASSDTGATNEKLFF.

V gene TRBV7-2 combines with J gene TRBJ2-5; 9 bases map to TRBD2. Germline V CDR1 and CDR2: SGHTA, FQGNSA. The CDR3 sequence is 16 residues long. V dropped 5 bases and J dropped 2; count of bases not matched to a gene: 9. CDR3 nucleotides: TGTGCCAGCAGCAGTGAGATAGCGGGGGTTCAAGAGACCCAGTACTTC. This gives the protein CASSSEIAGVQETQYF.

The sample holds many counts of this clonotype. The J gene is TRBJ2-3, the V gene TRBV6-2 or TRBV6-3; possibly TRBD2 for D (6 bases). The CDR3 is made up of 15 amino acids. V lost 2 bases and J lost 11, with 20 bases in between. Germline values: CDR1 MNHEY, CDR2 SVGEGT. This CDR3 is CASSYDGGADIRQYF. In DNA, the CDR3 is TGTGCCAGCAGTTACGATGGAGGGGCCGATATCAGGCAGTATTTT.

This clonotype was picked up many times. The V call is TRBV5-6, the J call TRBJ2-7; D is ambiguous. With 0 bases removed from V and 3 bases from J, the gap between germline ends came to 10 bases. This CDR3 is built from 14 residues. Germline CDR1 is SGHDT and CDR2 is YYEEEE. The CDR3 spells CASSLGGDFYEQYF. The CDR3 DNA is TGTGCCAGCAGCTTGGGTGGAGATTTCTACGAGCAGTACTTC.

The chain is built from TRBV7-2 and TRBJ2-5; D call uncertain. The CDR3 has 16 amino acids. Germline V gives CDR1 SGHTA, CDR2 FQGNSA. The V gene lost 1 base and the J gene lost 4 bases, with 16 bases spanning the gap. In DNA, the CDR3 is TGTGCCAGCAGCTTAGAACTCGCACCTCCCTCAGAGACCCAGTACTTC. This codes for CASSLELAPPSETQYF.

This clonotype was counted at least ten times. This rearrangement joins TRBV5-1 to TRBJ1-4; 7 nucleotides match TRBD1. Trimming removed 0 bases from V and 8 bases from J; junction bases left unmatched: 13. Germline-derived CDR1 and CDR2 are SGHRS and YFSETQ. The CDR3 runs to 17 residues. The CDR3 reads CASSLEPAGQGGEKLFF. DNA of the CDR3: TGCGCCAGCAGCTTGGAACCCGCCGGTCAGGGGGGAGAAAAACTGTTTTTT. The full variable domain, in which reference TRBV5-1 and TRBJ1-4 provide the parts outside the CDR3, is KAGVTQTPRYLIKTRGQQVTLSCSPISGHRSVSWYQQTPGQGLQFLFEYFSETQRNKGNFPGRFSGRQFSNSRSEMNVSTLELGDSALYLCASSLEPAGQGGEKLFFGSGTQLSVL.

This clonotype occurred many times. This rearrangement joins TRBV29-1 to TRBJ2-3; D is ambiguous. From germline, CDR1 is SQVTM and CDR2 ANQGSEA. The CDR3 length is 13 residues. The V and J ends lost 3 bases and 3 bases respectively, with 10 bases between them. DNA of the CDR3: TGCAGCGTTGAGGGAACAGCAACAGATACGCAGTATTTT. Residues: CSVEGTATDTQYF.

This clonotype was seen many times. The V gene is TRBV4-3, the J gene TRBJ2-1; unclear D gene. V gave up 4 bases and J gave up 5 bases, with 12 bases separating them. The CDR3 is 14 amino acids. Per germline, CDR1 LGHNA and CDR2 YSLEER. DNA of the CDR3: TGCGCCAGCAGCCCGACTTGGACCGACAATGAGCAGTTCTTC. It translates to CASSPTWTDNEQFF.

Many counts were recorded for this clonotype. The chain combines TRBV4-3 with TRBJ2-3; perhaps TRBD1 as D (5 bases). The CDR3 runs 13 residues. The germline V and J ends were trimmed by 3 bases and 8 bases, with 12 bases remaining between them. Germline loops: CDR1 LGHNA, CDR2 YSLEER. CDR3 sequence reads: CASSHEGARTQYF. The CDR3 bases are TGCGCCAGCAGCCACGAAGGGGCGCGTACGCAGTATTTT.

This chain connects TRBV4-2 to TRBJ1-2; D is uncertain. From germline, CDR1 is LGHNA and CDR2 YNFKEQ. The CDR3 has 12 residues. Trimming cost V 4 bases and J 12 bases, with 15 bases left between them. The DNA for the CDR3 is TGTGCCAGCAGCCCCGGTCTCCTCGGCAACACCTTC. Protein: CASSPGLLGNTF.

This clonotype has at least ten counts. This rearrangement joins TRBV7-2 to TRBJ2-7; D unresolved. The CDR3 spans 15 residues. Germline V CDR1 and CDR2: SGHTA, FQGNSA. V lost 5 bases, J lost 4 bases, and 18 bases lay in between. The chain's CDR3 is CASSPTGGQIYEQYF. In DNA form, the CDR3 reads TGTGCCAGCAGCCCTACGGGTGGTCAAATTTACGAGCAGTACTTC.

The CDR3 loop is CASSINYQETQYF. Here the CDR3 DNA reads TGTGCCAGTAGTATAAATTACCAAGAGACCCAGTACTTC. The chain links TRBV19 to TRBJ2-5; D not certain. The CDR3 has 13 residues. Germline V gene sequence: CDR1 LNHDA, CDR2 SQIVND (reference sequence). V lost 2 bases to trimming and J lost 0 bases, with 4 bases between them. Drawing the rest from reference TRBV19 and TRBJ2-5, the complete variable domain is DGGITQSPKYLFRKEGQNVTLSCEQNLNHDAMYWYRQDPGQGLRLIYYSQIVNDFQKGDIAEGYSVSREKKESFPLTVTSAQKNPTAFYLCASSINYQETQYFGPGTRLLVL.

This clonotype showed up many times. The chain joins TRBV7-8 to TRBJ2-3; 9 positions agree with TRBD2. This CDR3 has 16 amino acids. V lost 2 bases and J lost 0; bases outside the gene matches: 3. Germline assignment: CDR1 SGHVS and CDR2 FQNEAQ. CDR3 residues: CASSLWLAGSTDTQYF. In DNA form, the CDR3 reads TGTGCCAGCAGCTTATGGCTAGCGGGGAGCACAGATACGCAGTATTTT.

The sample holds many counts of this clonotype. The J gene is TRBJ2-7, the V gene TRBV5-1, with D uncertain. The CDR3 has 14 residues. Germline-derived CDR1 and CDR2 are SGHRS and YFSETQ. Trimming shortened V by 4 bases and J by 8 bases, and 19 bases separated the two germline ends. CDR3 loop: CASSPVDGLKKQYF. The DNA for the CDR3 is TGCGCCAGCAGCCCCGTGGACGGTCTGAAGAAGCAGTACTTC.